One sample yielded the 12 T cell receptor beta chains listed below, sequenced in a study of CD8+ T cells in alopecia areata. RNA extraction was followed by reverse transcription into cDNA, which acted as the sequencing template. This table comes from immunoSEQ multiplex PCR, and its TCRdb copy is limited to in-frame clones, with some not included. The sample holds approximately 150,000 clones, about nine tenths seen once. The starting material was CD8+ T cells sorted from blood, obtained at week 0. Receptors were obtained from a human donor with alopecia areata.

V gene TRBV6-5 combines with J gene TRBJ1-5; D gene ambiguous. The germline CDR1 and CDR2 sequences are MNHEY and SVGAGI. V gave up 6 bases and J gave up 8 bases, with 14 bases separating them. This CDR3 has 13 residues. In DNA, the CDR3 is TGTGCCAGCAGCCGATCAGGACGGGAGCCCCAGCATTTT. It yields the protein CASSRSGREPQHF.

This chain joins TRBV11-2 and TRBJ2-1, with D possibly matching TRBD2 (6 bases). V gave up 0 bases and J gave up 5 bases, with 14 bases separating them. CDR1 is SGHAT and CDR2 is FQNNGV in the germline V gene. The CDR3 has 16 residues. CDR3 DNA: TGTGCCAGCAGCTTAGATCCGGCTAGCGCGGACAATGAGCAGTTCTTC. This sequence encodes CASSLDPASADNEQFF.

This chain joins TRBV6-5 and TRBJ2-3; 11 bases are shared with TRBD2. CDR3 length equals 15 residues. CDR1 is MNHEY and CDR2 is SVGAGI in the germline V gene. V was pared by 4 bases and J by 1 base, with 1 base of the junction left unmatched. CDR3 sequence: CASSLTSGGTDTQYF. CDR3 sequence (DNA): TGTGCCAGCAGTTTGACTAGCGGGGGCACAGATACGCAGTATTTT.

The chain links TRBV30 to TRBJ1-1; 7 bases match TRBD1. Germline trimming cut 6 bases from V and 5 bases from J; bases unmatched to any gene: 12. Germline V CDR1 and CDR2: GTSNPN, SVGIG (reference sequence). The CDR3 is made up of 14 amino acids. CDR3 nucleotide sequence: TGTGCCTGCAACACAGGGGCGGTGTGGACTGAAGCTTTCTTT. It specifies CACNTGAVWTEAFF.

This clone appeared a single time. The chain carries TRBV7-8 and TRBJ2-1; no clear D. The CDR3 has 12 residues. In germline, CDR1 is SGHVS, CDR2 FQNEAQ. Between the trimmed V and J ends, which lost 7 bases and 6 bases, there was a span of 10 bases. The CDR3 DNA follows: TGTGCCAGCACCTACAGAGGCAATGAGCAGTTCTTC. Protein: CASTYRGNEQFF. Supplemented by reference TRBV7-8 and TRBJ2-1, the full variable domain reads GAGVSQSPRYKVAKRGQDVALRCDPISGHVSLFWYQQALGQGPEFLTYFQNEAQLDKSGLPSDRFFAERPEGSVSTLKIQRTQQEDSAVYLCASTYRGNEQFFGPGTRLTVL.

V is TRBV5-1 and J is TRBJ2-1; 7 positions match TRBD2. V was pared by 4 bases and J by 5 bases, with 9 bases of the junction left unmatched. Germline V gene lookup returns CDR1 SGHRS and CDR2 YFSETQ. The length of the CDR3 is 15 residues. The CDR3 region is CASSPGLGDDNEQFF. The CDR3 bases are TGCGCCAGCAGCCCCGGACTAGGTGACGACAATGAGCAGTTCTTC.

This sequence joins TRBV7-9 and TRBJ2-7; D is possibly TRBD1 or TRBD2 (6 bases each). The V end lost 5 bases, the J end lost 3 bases, and 14 bases lay between the germline ends. From germline, CDR1 is SEHNR and CDR2 FQNEAQ (reference sequence). CDR3 length: 14 amino acids. Written as DNA, the CDR3 is TGTGCCAGCAGCGGGGACAAGGACTACTACGAGCAGTACTTC. This sequence encodes CASSGDKDYYEQYF.

This chain links TRBV7-9 with TRBJ2-3, with TRBD1 matching 10 bases. The CDR3 covers 16 residues. Germline V gives CDR1 SEHNR, CDR2 FQNEAQ (reference sequence). Trimming at V came to 3 bases and at J to 0 bases, leaving 3 bases not matched to a gene. The CDR3 is CASSLTGGVSTDTQYF. DNA for the CDR3: TGTGCCAGCAGCTTGACAGGGGGCGTGAGCACAGATACGCAGTATTTT.

The chain combines TRBV4-1 with TRBJ2-1; 9 bases are a match to TRBD2. Per germline, CDR1 MGHRA and CDR2 YSYEKL. The junction had 5 bases not matched to a gene; V was cut back by 0 bases and J by 8 bases. CDR3 length: 15 residues. DNA of the CDR3: TGCGCCAGCAGCCAAGATTCTAGCGGGACAGATGAGCAGTTCTTC. Protein product: CASSQDSSGTDEQFF.

The chain couples TRBV19 to TRBJ2-7; 7 bases align to TRBD1. From germline, CDR1 is LNHDA and CDR2 SQIVND (reference sequence). The CDR3 runs 15 residues. V was pared by 5 bases and J by 5 bases, with 12 bases of the junction left unmatched. The CDR3: CASSVNRGMMNEQYF. As DNA, the CDR3 is TGTGCCAGTAGTGTCAACAGGGGAATGATGAACGAGCAGTACTTC.

The CDR3 DNA follows: TGCGCCAGCAGCCTTAGGGACAGGGGGCTATTCGATCAGCCCCAGCATTTT. It codes for CASSLRDRGLFDQPQHF. The chain recombines TRBV5-1 with TRBJ1-5, with 12 bases fitting TRBD1. With 4 bases clipped from V and 5 bases from J, the junction kept 10 bases outside the gene matches. The V gene's germline CDR1 is SGHRS and CDR2 YFSETQ. The CDR3 totals 17 residues.

J is TRBJ1-1 and V is TRBV7-6, with D tentatively TRBD1 (5 bases). Trimming removed 3 bases from V and 5 bases from J, with 13 bases in between. This CDR3 is built from 14 residues. Germline loops: CDR1 SGHVS, CDR2 FNYEAQ. CDR3 in DNA: TGTGCCAGCAGCTTTGACCAGGGTGGAACTGAAGCTTTCTTT. Amino acid sequence: CASSFDQGGTEAFF.